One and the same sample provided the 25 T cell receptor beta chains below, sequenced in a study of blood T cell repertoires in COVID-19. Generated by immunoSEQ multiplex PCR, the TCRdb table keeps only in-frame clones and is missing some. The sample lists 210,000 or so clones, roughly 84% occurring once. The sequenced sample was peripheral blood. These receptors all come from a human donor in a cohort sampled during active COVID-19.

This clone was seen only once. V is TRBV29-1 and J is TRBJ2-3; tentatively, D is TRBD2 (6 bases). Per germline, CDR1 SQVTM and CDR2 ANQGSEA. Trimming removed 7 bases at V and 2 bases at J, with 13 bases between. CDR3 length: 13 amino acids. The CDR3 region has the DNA TGCAGCGGGAGGGGACCCACCACAGATACGCAGTATTTT. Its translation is CSGRGPTTDTQYF.

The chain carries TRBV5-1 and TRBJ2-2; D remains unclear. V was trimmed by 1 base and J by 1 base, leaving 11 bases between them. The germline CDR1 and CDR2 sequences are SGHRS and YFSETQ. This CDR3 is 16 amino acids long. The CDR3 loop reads CASSLFVRMNTGELFF. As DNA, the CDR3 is TGCGCCAGCAGCTTGTTTGTCAGAATGAACACCGGGGAGCTGTTTTTT.

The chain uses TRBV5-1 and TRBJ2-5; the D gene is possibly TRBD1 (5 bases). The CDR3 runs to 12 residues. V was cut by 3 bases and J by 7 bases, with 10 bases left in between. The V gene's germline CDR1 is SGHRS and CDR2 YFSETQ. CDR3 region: CASSSLRGTQYF. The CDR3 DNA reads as TGCGCCAGCAGCTCGTTAAGGGGGACCCAGTACTTC.

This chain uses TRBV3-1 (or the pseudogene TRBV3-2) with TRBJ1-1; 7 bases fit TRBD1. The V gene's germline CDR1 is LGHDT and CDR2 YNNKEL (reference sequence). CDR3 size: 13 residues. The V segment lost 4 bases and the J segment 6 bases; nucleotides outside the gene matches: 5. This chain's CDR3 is CASSRQGVAEAFF. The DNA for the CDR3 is TGTGCCAGCAGCCGACAGGGAGTTGCTGAAGCTTTCTTT.

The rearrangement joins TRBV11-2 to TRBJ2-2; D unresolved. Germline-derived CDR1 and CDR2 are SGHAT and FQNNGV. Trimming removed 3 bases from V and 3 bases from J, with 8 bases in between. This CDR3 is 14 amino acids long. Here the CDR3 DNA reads TGTGCCAGCAGCTTGCGGCGGTACACCGGGGAGCTGTTTTTT. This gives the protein CASSLRRYTGELFF.

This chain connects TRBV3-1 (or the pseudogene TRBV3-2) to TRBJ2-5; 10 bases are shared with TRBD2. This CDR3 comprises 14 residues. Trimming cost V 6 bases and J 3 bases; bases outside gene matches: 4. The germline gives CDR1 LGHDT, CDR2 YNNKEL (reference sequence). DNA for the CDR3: TGTGCCAGCAGTTGGACTAGCGGTAAAGAGACCCAGTACTTC. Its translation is CASSWTSGKETQYF.

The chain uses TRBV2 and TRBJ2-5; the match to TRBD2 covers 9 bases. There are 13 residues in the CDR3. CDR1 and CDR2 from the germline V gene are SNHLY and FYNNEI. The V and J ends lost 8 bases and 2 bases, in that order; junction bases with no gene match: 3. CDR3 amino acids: CASARGGQETQYF. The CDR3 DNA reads TGTGCCAGCGCGCGGGGGGGACAAGAGACCCAGTACTTC.

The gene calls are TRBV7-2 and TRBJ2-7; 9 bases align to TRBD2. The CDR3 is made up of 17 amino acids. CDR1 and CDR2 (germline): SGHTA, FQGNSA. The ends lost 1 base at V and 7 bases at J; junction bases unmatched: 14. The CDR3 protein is CASSLGGTSITGGEQYF. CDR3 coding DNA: TGTGCCAGCAGCTTAGGCGGGACTAGCATTACCGGCGGGGAGCAGTACTTC. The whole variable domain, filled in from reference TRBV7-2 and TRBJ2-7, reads GAGVSQSPSNKVTEKGKDVELRCDPISGHTALYWYRQSLGQGLEFLIYFQGNSAPDKSGLPSDRFSAERTGGSVSTLTIQRTQQEDSAVYLCASSLGGTSITGGEQYFGPGTRLTVT.

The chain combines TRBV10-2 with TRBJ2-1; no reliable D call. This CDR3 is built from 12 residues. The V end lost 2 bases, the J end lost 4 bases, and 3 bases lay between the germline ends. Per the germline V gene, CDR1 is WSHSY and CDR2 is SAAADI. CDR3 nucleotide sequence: TGCGCCAGCAGTGAGCAGTACAATGAGCAGTTCTTC. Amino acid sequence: CASSEQYNEQFF.

CDR3 sequence (DNA): TGTGCCAGCAGCTCGGGACAGACCAGTTCTGAGACCCAGTACTTC. As protein: CASSSGQTSSETQYF. The chain uses TRBV7-3 and TRBJ2-5, with TRBD1 matching over 7 bases. V lost 4 bases to trimming and J lost 5 bases; unmatched junction nucleotides: 10. The CDR3 totals 15 residues. Germline V gene lookup returns CDR1 SGHTA and CDR2 FQGTGA. The full variable domain, its missing parts supplied by reference TRBV7-3 and TRBJ2-5, is GAGVSQTPSNKVTEKGKYVELRCDPISGHTALYWYRQSLGQGPEFLIYFQGTGAADDSGLPNDRFFAVRPEGSVSTLKIQRTERGDSAVYLCASSSGQTSSETQYFGPGTRLLVL.

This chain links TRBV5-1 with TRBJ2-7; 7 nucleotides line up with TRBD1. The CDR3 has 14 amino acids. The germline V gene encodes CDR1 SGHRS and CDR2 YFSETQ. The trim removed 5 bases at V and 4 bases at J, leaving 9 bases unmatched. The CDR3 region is CASSLQGNRYEQYF. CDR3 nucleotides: TGCGCCAGCAGTCTACAGGGGAACCGGTACGAGCAGTACTTC.

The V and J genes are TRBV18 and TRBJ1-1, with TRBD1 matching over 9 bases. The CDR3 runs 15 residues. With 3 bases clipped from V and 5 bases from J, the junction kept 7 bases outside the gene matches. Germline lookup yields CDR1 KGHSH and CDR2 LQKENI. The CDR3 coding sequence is TGTGCCAGCTCACCGGGACAGGGTTATGGGACTGAAGCTTTCTTT. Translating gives CASSPGQGYGTEAFF.

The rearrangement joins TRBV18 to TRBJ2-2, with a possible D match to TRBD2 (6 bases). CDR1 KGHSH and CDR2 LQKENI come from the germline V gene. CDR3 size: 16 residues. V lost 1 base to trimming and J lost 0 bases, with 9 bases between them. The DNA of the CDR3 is TGTGCCAGCTCACCACGTACTAGCACGAACACCGGGGAGCTGTTTTTT. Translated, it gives CASSPRTSTNTGELFF.

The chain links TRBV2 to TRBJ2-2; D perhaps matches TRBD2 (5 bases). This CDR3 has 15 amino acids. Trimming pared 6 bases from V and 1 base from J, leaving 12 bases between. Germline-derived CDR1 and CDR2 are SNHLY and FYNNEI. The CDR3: CASRLLVMNTGELFF. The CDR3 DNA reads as TGTGCCAGCAGACTACTAGTTATGAACACCGGGGAGCTGTTTTTT.

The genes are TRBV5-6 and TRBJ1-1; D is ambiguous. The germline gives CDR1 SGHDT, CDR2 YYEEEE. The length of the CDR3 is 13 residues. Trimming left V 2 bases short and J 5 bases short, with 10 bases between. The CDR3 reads CASSLMSGTEAFF. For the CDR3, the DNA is TGTGCCAGCAGCTTAATGTCCGGTACTGAAGCTTTCTTT.

Here the CDR3 DNA reads TGTGCCAGCAGCCACCGGGGGACAGGGGGAAGAGATACGCAGTATTTT. Protein sequence: CASSHRGTGGRDTQYF. The V and J genes are TRBV6-2 or TRBV6-3 and TRBJ2-3, with 11 bases aligning to TRBD1. Looked up from germline, CDR1 is MNHEY and CDR2 is SVGEGT. V lost 6 bases and J lost 5; bases outside the gene matches: 10. The CDR3 loop spans 16 amino acids.

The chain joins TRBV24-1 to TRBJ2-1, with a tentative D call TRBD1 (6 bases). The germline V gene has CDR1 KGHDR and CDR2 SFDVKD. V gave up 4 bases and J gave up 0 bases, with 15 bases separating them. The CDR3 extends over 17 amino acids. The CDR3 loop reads CATSDPLTGSSYNEQFF. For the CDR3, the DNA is TGTGCCACCAGTGACCCGCTGACAGGTAGCTCCTACAATGAGCAGTTCTTC.

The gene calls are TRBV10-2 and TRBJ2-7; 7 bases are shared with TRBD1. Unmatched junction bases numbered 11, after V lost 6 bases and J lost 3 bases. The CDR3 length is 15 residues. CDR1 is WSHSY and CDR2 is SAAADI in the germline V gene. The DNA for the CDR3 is TGCGCCAGCAGGGAAATAGGGGGCGCTGGCTACGAGCAGTACGTC. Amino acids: CASREIGGAGYEQYV.

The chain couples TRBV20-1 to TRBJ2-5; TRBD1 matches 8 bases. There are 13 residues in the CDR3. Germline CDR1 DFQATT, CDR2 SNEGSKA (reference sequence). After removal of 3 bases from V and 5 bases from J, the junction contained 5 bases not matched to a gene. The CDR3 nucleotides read TGCAGTGCTAGTAGACAGGGGCCGGAGACCCAGTACTTC. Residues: CSASRQGPETQYF.

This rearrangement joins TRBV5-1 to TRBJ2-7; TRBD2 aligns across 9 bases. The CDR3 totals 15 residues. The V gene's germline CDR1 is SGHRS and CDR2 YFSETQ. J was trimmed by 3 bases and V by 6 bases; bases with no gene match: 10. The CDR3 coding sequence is TGCGCCAGCACCTTTGGGACTAGCCAGTACTACGAGCAGTACTTC. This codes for CASTFGTSQYYEQYF.

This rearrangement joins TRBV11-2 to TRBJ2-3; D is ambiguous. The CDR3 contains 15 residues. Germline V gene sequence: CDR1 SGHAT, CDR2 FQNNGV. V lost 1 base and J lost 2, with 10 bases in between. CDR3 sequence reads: CASSLVGQATDTQYF. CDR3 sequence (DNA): TGTGCCAGCAGCTTAGTGGGCCAAGCCACAGATACGCAGTATTTT.

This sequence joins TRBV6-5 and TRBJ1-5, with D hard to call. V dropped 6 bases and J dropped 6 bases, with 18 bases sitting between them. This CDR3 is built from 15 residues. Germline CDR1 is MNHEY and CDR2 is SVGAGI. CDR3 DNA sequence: TGTGCCAGCAGCGCCCATCTCGGTGTCGGTCAGCCCCAGCATTTT. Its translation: CASSAHLGVGQPQHF.

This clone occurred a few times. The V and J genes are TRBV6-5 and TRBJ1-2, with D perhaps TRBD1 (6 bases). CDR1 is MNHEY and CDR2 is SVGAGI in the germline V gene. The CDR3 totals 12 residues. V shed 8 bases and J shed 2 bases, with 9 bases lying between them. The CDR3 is CASGTLNYGYTF. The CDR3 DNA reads TGTGCCAGCGGGACATTAAACTATGGCTACACCTTC.

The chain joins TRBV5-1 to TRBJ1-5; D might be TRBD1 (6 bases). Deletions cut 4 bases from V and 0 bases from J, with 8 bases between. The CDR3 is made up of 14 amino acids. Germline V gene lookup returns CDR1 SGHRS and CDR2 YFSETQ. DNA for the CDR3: TGCGCCAGCAGCGTGGACAGTAGCAATCAGCCCCAGCATTTT. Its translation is CASSVDSSNQPQHF.

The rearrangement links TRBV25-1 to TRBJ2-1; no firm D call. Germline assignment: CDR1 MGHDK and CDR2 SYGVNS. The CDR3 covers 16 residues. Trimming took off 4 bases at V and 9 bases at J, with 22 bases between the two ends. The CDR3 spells CASSVAWAARSPEQFF. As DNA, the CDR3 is TGTGCCAGCAGTGTTGCGTGGGCAGCCCGGTCCCCTGAGCAGTTCTTC. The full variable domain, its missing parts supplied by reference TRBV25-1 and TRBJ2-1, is EADIYQTPRYLVIGTGKKITLECSQTMGHDKMYWYQQDPGMELHLIHYSYGVNSTEKGDLSSESTVSRIRTEHFPLTLESARPSHTSQYLCASSVAWAARSPEQFFGPGTRLTVL.